Listed here are 30 T cell receptor beta chains from one sample, sequenced in a study of CD8+ T cells in alopecia areata. After isolation, RNA underwent reverse transcription to generate cDNA as the sequencing template. Only in-frame clones appear in the TCRdb table, and some are missing; sequencing was by immunoSEQ multiplex PCR. This table has some 170,000 clones, about 72% appearing once. The sequences come from CD8+ T cells sorted from blood, collected at week 0. All receptors come from a human donor with alopecia areata.

The rearrangement uses TRBV30 and TRBJ1-2, with D uncertain. Between the trimmed V and J ends, which lost 3 bases and 5 bases, there was a span of 10 bases. Germline CDR1 GTSNPN, CDR2 SVGIG (reference sequence). This CDR3 contains 12 residues. The CDR3 region is CAWSTAFYGYTF. CDR3 bases: TGTGCCTGGAGCACAGCTTTTTATGGCTACACCTTC.

This clone occurred a few times. The chain uses TRBV29-1 and TRBJ2-1; 9 nucleotides align to TRBD2. From germline, CDR1 is SQVTM and CDR2 ANQGSEA. There are 13 residues in the CDR3. The V gene end was trimmed by 7 bases and the J gene end by 8 bases; junction bases not matched to a gene: 9. The CDR3 region has the DNA TGCAGCGCTCACATTAGCGGGGGCGATGAGCAGTTCTTC. This translates into CSAHISGGDEQFF.

This rearrangement joins TRBV30 to TRBJ2-1; D is unclear. Germline-derived CDR1 and CDR2 are GTSNPN and SVGIG (reference sequence). V was pared by 3 bases and J by 0 bases, with 15 bases between. This CDR3 is 16 amino acids long. CDR3 protein: CAWRIAKHGSYNEQFF. The CDR3 nucleotides are TGTGCCTGGAGGATAGCAAAGCATGGCTCCTACAATGAGCAGTTCTTC.

The genes are TRBV7-9 and TRBJ1-5, with D unresolved. Germline values: CDR1 SEHNR, CDR2 FQNEAQ (reference sequence). CDR3 size: 12 residues. V lost 7 bases and J lost 4, with 8 bases in between. The CDR3 nucleotides are TGTGCCAGCACCCAAGGGAATCAGCCCCAGCATTTT. It encodes CASTQGNQPQHF.

The sample holds a few counts of this clone. The CDR3 bases are TGTGCCAGCAGCCCACCTTATCTGAGCTACGGTCAGTTCTTC. Amino acid sequence: CASSPPYLSYGQFF. This chain joins TRBV7-9 and TRBJ2-1; D ambiguous. The CDR3 runs to 14 residues. V was shortened by 5 bases and J by 13 bases, with 21 bases between the two germline ends. The germline V gene has CDR1 SEHNR and CDR2 FQNEAQ (reference sequence).

V and J are TRBV7-8 and TRBJ2-2; D gene uncertain. This CDR3 has 12 amino acids. The V gene's germline CDR1 is SGHVS and CDR2 FQNEAQ. Trimming removed 2 bases at V and 5 bases at J, with 3 bases between. The CDR3: CASSLYTGELFF. CDR3 coding DNA: TGTGCCAGCAGCTTATATACCGGGGAGCTGTTTTTT.

The chain joins TRBV10-3 to TRBJ1-2; D remains ambiguous. The CDR3 totals 15 residues. The germline V gene encodes CDR1 ENHRY and CDR2 SYGVKD. Trimming left V 10 bases short and J 0 bases short, with 18 bases between. The CDR3 nucleotides are TGTGCCACCAATTTGGACCCTGGGGCTAACTATGGCTACACCTTC. It encodes CATNLDPGANYGYTF.

The chain carries TRBV29-1 and TRBJ1-3, with TRBD1 identical over 7 bases. Germline V lookup: CDR1 SQVTM, CDR2 ANQGSEA. CDR3 length equals 17 residues. V lost 6 bases and J lost 1; bases outside the gene matches: 15. The CDR3 protein is CSVAGDRAEPSGNTIYF. CDR3 nucleotides: TGCAGCGTCGCCGGTGACAGGGCAGAACCGTCTGGAAACACCATATATTTT.

Comment on this clone: A read error may produce the germline difference seen at one junction end. The sample has other DNA sequences that encode this CDR3 too. The rearrangement links TRBV29-1 to TRBJ1-2; the D gene is possibly TRBD1 (5 bases). Germline CDR1 is SQVTM and CDR2 is ANQGSEA. This CDR3 is built from 13 residues. The CDR3 DNA follows: TGCAGCGTTGATTTGGGGCAAAGCTATGGCTACACCTTT. This translates into CSVDLGQSYGYTF. The full variable domain, its missing parts supplied by reference TRBV29-1 and TRBJ1-2, is SAVISQKPSRDICQRGTSLTIQCQVDSQVTMMFWYRQQPGQSLTLIATANQGSEATYESGFVIDKFPISRPNLTFSTLTVSNMSPEDSSIYLCSVDLGQSYGYTFGSGTRLTVV.

V is TRBV7-9 and J is TRBJ1-2, with 9 bases fitting TRBD1. The CDR3 length is 18 residues. V was pared by 2 bases and J by 8 bases, with 18 bases of the junction left unmatched. Germline values: CDR1 SEHNR, CDR2 FQNEAQ (reference sequence). The CDR3 DNA sequence: TGTGCCAGCAGCTTATCCACAGCCCCCGGGGACAGGGTAGGAGGCTACACCTTC. It translates to CASSLSTAPGDRVGGYTF.

Notes on this clone: Other DNA sequences of this sample code for an identical CDR3. V is TRBV13 and J is TRBJ1-5, with D uncertain. The CDR3 length is 12 residues. Germline V gene lookup returns CDR1 PRHDT and CDR2 FYEKMQ (reference sequence). The germline V and J ends were trimmed by 3 bases and 7 bases, with 7 bases remaining between them. The CDR3 spells CASSLGRQPQHF. The CDR3 DNA reads TGTGCCAGCAGCTTGGGTCGGCAGCCCCAGCATTTT.

The chain employs TRBV29-1 and TRBJ1-1; tentative D call: TRBD1 (5 bases). This CDR3 comprises 13 residues. Germline V gene lookup returns CDR1 SQVTM and CDR2 ANQGSEA. The germline V and J ends were trimmed by 6 bases and 4 bases, with 15 bases remaining between them. CDR3 sequence (DNA): TGCAGCGTCCAGGGAGGTGAGAGCACTGAAGCTTTCTTT. Its protein product is CSVQGGESTEAFF.

The chain combines TRBV7-6 with TRBJ1-1; D is undetermined. The length of the CDR3 is 14 residues. V was clipped by 5 bases and J by 0 bases, with 10 bases between them. Germline V gene lookup returns CDR1 SGHVS and CDR2 FNYEAQ. The CDR3 coding sequence is TGTGCCAGCAGCCCTGTCCAGCTGAACACTGAAGCTTTCTTT. Encoded protein: CASSPVQLNTEAFF.

In this sample, this clone turned up a few times. The chain couples TRBV30 to TRBJ2-7; maybe TRBD2 (6 bases). Germline values: CDR1 GTSNPN, CDR2 SVGIG (reference sequence). Trimming pared 0 bases from V and 1 base from J, leaving 10 bases between. The CDR3 totals 14 residues. CDR3 loop: CAWSVHGTSYEQYF. CDR3 bases: TGTGCCTGGAGTGTACACGGGACTTCCTACGAGCAGTACTTC.

V is TRBV27 and J is TRBJ1-6; unclear D gene. Trimming cost V 6 bases and J 0 bases, with 12 bases left between them. CDR3 length equals 16 residues. Looked up from germline, CDR1 is MNHEY and CDR2 is SMNVEV (reference sequence). The CDR3 is CASSLMKSSYNSPLHF. The CDR3 region has the DNA TGTGCCAGCAGCTTAATGAAGAGCTCCTATAATTCACCCCTCCACTTT.

This chain links TRBV27 with TRBJ2-3; D is unresolved. Germline lookup yields CDR1 MNHEY and CDR2 SMNVEV (reference sequence). The V end was cut by 6 bases, the J end by 2 bases, with 18 bases between. The CDR3 consists of 16 residues. The CDR3 region has the DNA TGTGCCAGCAGACTCGGCCCGCAGGAAAACACAGATACGCAGTATTTT. Translating gives CASRLGPQENTDTQYF.

This sequence joins TRBV29-1 and TRBJ2-2; 12 bases map to TRBD1. The CDR3 has 17 residues. Germline assignment: CDR1 SQVTM and CDR2 ANQGSEA. Trimming took 3 bases from V and 3 from J; bases not matched to a gene: 8. The CDR3 loop reads CSVDVGDRGPYTGELFF. The CDR3 coding sequence is TGCAGCGTTGATGTAGGGGACAGGGGGCCTTACACCGGGGAGCTGTTTTTT.

This clone showed up just a few times. The chain combines TRBV5-1 with TRBJ2-7; D is unclear. The germline V gene encodes CDR1 SGHRS and CDR2 YFSETQ. The ends were cut back, 0 bases at V and 3 bases at J, with 10 bases in the middle. This CDR3 has 14 amino acids. The CDR3 sequence is CASSLDDLGYEQYF. In nucleotides, the CDR3 is TGCGCCAGCAGCTTGGATGACTTGGGCTACGAGCAGTACTTC.

The CDR3, as DNA: TGTGCCAGCAGAGGCCCGGACGGCACAGATACGCAGTATTTT. The encoded protein is CASRGPDGTDTQYF. The chain is built from TRBV2 and TRBJ2-3; D uncertain. The length of the CDR3 is 14 residues. With 6 bases removed from V and 1 base from J, the gap between germline ends came to 11 bases. Germline V gene data show CDR1 as SNHLY and CDR2 as FYNNEI.

The rearrangement joins TRBV27 to TRBJ1-2; D uncertain. The germline gives CDR1 MNHEY, CDR2 SMNVEV (reference sequence). Trimming left V 0 bases short and J 6 bases short, with 5 bases between. This CDR3 has 12 residues. CDR3 protein: CASSLSGDGYTF. The DNA of the CDR3 is TGTGCCAGCAGTTTATCCGGGGATGGCTACACCTTC.

This chain joins TRBV5-1 and TRBJ2-3; D is perhaps TRBD1 (5 bases). The CDR3 loop spans 15 amino acids. Trimming removed 0 bases at V and 0 bases at J, with 8 bases between. The V gene's germline CDR1 is SGHRS and CDR2 YFSETQ. CDR3 residues: CASSLETVSTDTQYF. In DNA form, the CDR3 reads TGCGCCAGCAGCTTGGAGACAGTAAGCACAGATACGCAGTATTTT. Supplemented by reference TRBV5-1 and TRBJ2-3, the full variable domain reads KAGVTQTPRYLIKTRGQQVTLSCSPISGHRSVSWYQQTPGQGLQFLFEYFSETQRNKGNFPGRFSGRQFSNSRSEMNVSTLELGDSALYLCASSLETVSTDTQYFGPGTRLTVL.

This chain joins TRBV5-6 and TRBJ2-5, with a weak D call TRBD1 (6 bases). The CDR3 is 13 amino acids. V lost 5 bases, J lost 2 bases, and 10 bases lay in between. CDR1 SGHDT and CDR2 YYEEEE come from the germline V gene. CDR3 sequence: CASRTGFQETQYF. DNA of the CDR3: TGTGCCAGCAGAACAGGGTTTCAAGAGACCCAGTACTTC.

The genes are TRBV7-2 and TRBJ2-3; D gene ambiguous. CDR3 length equals 15 residues. CDR1 SGHTA and CDR2 FQGNSA come from the germline V gene. Trimming cost V 1 base and J 4 bases, with 12 bases left between them. CDR3 bases: TGTGCCAGCAGCTTAGGTCAGAGACTCGCAGATACGCAGTATTTT. As protein: CASSLGQRLADTQYF. The variable domain in full, completed from reference TRBV7-2 and TRBJ2-3, reads GAGVSQSPSNKVTEKGKDVELRCDPISGHTALYWYRQSLGQGLEFLIYFQGNSAPDKSGLPSDRFSAERTGGSVSTLTIQRTQQEDSAVYLCASSLGQRLADTQYFGPGTRLTVL.

The chain is built from TRBV11-3 and TRBJ2-7, with D perhaps matching TRBD1 (6 bases). CDR3 length: 13 amino acids. Between the trimmed V and J ends, which lost 7 bases and 2 bases, there was a span of 12 bases. Germline-derived CDR1 and CDR2 are SGHNT and YENEEA. Here the CDR3 reads CASKGERTYEQYF. CDR3 coding DNA: TGTGCCAGCAAGGGGGAAAGGACCTACGAGCAGTACTTC.

The gene calls are TRBV7-9 and TRBJ2-4, with D tentatively TRBD2 (6 bases). Germline V gene sequence: CDR1 SEHNR, CDR2 FQNEAQ (reference sequence). The CDR3 covers 12 residues. Trimming pared 8 bases from V and 8 bases from J, leaving 13 bases between. The CDR3 sequence is CASAGTGDIQYF. The CDR3 DNA reads TGTGCCAGCGCCGGGACGGGGGACATTCAGTACTTC.

V is TRBV14 and J is TRBJ2-1; D remains ambiguous. Germline CDR1 is SGHDN and CDR2 is FVKESK. Between the trimmed V and J ends, which lost 1 base and 0 bases, there was a span of 7 bases. The CDR3 consists of 15 residues. DNA for the CDR3: TGTGCCAGCAGCCAAGTTGAAAGCTCCTACAATGAGCAGTTCTTC. It codes for CASSQVESSYNEQFF.

This clone was detected a few times. The V call is TRBV30, the J call TRBJ1-5; TRBD1 agrees at 7 bases. This CDR3 region has 14 residues. The germline V gene has CDR1 GTSNPN and CDR2 SVGIG (reference sequence). The ends lost 5 bases at V and 1 base at J; junction bases unmatched: 5. This CDR3 is CAWGSGGSNQPQHF. The CDR3 DNA is TGTGCCTGGGGTTCAGGGGGGAGCAATCAGCCCCAGCATTTT.

The genes are TRBV29-1 and TRBJ2-3; no firm D call. Trimming took 6 bases from V and 3 from J, leaving 13 bases between them. CDR1 is SQVTM, CDR2 ANQGSEA, per germline. This CDR3 contains 13 residues. The CDR3 region is CSVSLDWTDTQYF. In DNA, the CDR3 is TGCAGCGTCTCACTTGATTGGACAGATACGCAGTATTTT.

The chain employs TRBV2 and TRBJ1-2; D is unclear. The germline V and J ends were trimmed by 3 bases and 2 bases, with 1 base remaining between them. The CDR3 covers 11 residues. Looked up from germline, CDR1 is SNHLY and CDR2 is FYNNEI. The DNA for the CDR3 is TGTGCCAGCAGTGAGAACTATGGCTACACCTTC. This translates into CASSENYGYTF.

V is TRBV7-9 and J is TRBJ1-1; D remains unclear. V was cut by 1 base and J by 1 base, with 10 bases left in between. The CDR3 runs to 15 residues. CDR1 and CDR2 from the germline V gene are SEHNR and FQNEAQ (reference sequence). As DNA, the CDR3 is TGTGCCAGCAGCTTAGTTCCGGGGAGGAACACTGAAGCTTTCTTT. As protein: CASSLVPGRNTEAFF.